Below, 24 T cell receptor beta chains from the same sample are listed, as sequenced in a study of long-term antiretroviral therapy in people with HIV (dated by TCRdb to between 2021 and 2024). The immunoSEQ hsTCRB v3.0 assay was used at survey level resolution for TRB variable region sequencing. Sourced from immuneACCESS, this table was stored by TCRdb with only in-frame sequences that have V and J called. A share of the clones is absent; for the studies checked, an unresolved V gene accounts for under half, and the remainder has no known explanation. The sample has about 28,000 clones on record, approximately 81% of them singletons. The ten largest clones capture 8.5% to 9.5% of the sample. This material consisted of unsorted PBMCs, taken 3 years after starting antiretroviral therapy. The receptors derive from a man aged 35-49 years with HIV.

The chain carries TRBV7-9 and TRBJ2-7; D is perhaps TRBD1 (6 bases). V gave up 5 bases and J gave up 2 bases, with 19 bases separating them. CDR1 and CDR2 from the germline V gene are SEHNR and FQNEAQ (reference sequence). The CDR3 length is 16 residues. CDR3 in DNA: TGTGCCAGCAGCGGATCCGGGACACCCAGCGCCTACGAGCAGTACTTC. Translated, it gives CASSGSGTPSAYEQYF.

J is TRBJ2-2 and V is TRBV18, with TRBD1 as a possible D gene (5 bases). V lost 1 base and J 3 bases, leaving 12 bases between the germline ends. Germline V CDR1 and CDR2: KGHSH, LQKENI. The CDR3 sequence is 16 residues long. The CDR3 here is CASSPRQGRDTGELFF. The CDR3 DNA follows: TGTGCCAGCTCACCACGGCAGGGCCGAGACACCGGGGAGCTGTTTTTT.

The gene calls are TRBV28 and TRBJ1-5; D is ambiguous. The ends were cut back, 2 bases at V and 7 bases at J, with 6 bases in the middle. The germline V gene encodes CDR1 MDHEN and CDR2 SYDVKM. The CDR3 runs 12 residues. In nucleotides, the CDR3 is TGTGCCAGCAGTTTAGAGCAGCAGCCCCAGCATTTT. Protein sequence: CASSLEQQPQHF.

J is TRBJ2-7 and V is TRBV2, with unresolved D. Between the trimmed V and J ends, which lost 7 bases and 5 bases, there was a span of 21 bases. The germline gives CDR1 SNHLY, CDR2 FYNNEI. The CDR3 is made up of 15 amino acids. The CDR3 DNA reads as TGTGCCAGCATCTTTCTCCCGGGCCAAAGCAACGAGCAGTACTTC. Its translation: CASIFLPGQSNEQYF.

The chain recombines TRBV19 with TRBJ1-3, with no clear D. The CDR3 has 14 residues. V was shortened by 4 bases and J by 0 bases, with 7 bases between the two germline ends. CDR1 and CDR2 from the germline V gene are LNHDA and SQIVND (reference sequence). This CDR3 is CASSTQFSGNTIYF. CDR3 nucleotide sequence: TGTGCCAGTAGTACCCAATTCTCTGGAAACACCATATATTTT.

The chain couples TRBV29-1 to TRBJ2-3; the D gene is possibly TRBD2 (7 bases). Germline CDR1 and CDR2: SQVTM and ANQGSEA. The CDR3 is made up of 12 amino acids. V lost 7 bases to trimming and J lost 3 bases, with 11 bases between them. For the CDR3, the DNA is TGCAGCGGTGGGAGGGGGACAGATACGCAGTATTTT. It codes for CSGGRGTDTQYF.

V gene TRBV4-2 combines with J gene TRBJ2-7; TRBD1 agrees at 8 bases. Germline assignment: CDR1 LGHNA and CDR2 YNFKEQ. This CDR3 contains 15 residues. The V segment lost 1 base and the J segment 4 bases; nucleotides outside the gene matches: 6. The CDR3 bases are TGTGCCAGCAGCCAAGGGACAGGGAGTTTGTACGAGCAGTACTTC. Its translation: CASSQGTGSLYEQYF.

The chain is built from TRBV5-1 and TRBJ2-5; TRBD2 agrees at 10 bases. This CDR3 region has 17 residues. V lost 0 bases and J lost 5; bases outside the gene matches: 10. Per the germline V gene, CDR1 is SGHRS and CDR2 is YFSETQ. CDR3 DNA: TGCGCCAGCAGCTTGGGGCTAGCGGGGGCCAAGAGGGAGACCCAGTACTTC. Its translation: CASSLGLAGAKRETQYF.

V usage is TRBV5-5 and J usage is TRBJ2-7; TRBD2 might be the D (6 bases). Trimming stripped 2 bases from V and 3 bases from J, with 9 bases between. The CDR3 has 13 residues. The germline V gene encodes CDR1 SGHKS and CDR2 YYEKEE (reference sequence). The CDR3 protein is CASSFGGVYEQYF. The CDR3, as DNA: TGTGCCAGCAGCTTTGGAGGGGTCTACGAGCAGTACTTC.

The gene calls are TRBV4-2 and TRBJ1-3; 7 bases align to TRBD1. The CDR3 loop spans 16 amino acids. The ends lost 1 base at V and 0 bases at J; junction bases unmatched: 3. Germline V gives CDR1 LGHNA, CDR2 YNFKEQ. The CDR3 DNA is TGTGCCAGCAGCCAAGGATACAGGGGCTCTGGAAACACCATATATTTT. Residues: CASSQGYRGSGNTIYF.

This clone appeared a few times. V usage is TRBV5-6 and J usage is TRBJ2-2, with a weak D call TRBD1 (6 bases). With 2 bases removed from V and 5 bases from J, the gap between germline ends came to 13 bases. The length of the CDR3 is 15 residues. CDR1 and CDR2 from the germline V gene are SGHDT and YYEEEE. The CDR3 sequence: CASSFRTAETGELFF. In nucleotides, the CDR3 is TGTGCCAGCAGCTTTAGGACAGCTGAAACCGGGGAGCTGTTTTTT.

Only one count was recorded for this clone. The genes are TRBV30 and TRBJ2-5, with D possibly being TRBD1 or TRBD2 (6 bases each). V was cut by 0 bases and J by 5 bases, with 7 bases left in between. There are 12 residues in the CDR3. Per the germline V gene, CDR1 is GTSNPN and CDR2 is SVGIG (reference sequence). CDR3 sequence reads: CAWSVGGETQYF. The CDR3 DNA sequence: TGTGCCTGGAGTGTAGGGGGGGAGACCCAGTACTTC.

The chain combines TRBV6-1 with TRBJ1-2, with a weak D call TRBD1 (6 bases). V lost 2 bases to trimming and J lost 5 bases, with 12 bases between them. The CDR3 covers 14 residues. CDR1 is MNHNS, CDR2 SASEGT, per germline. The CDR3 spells CASSEMGTRYGYTF. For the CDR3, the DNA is TGTGCCAGCAGTGAAATGGGGACACGATATGGCTACACCTTC.

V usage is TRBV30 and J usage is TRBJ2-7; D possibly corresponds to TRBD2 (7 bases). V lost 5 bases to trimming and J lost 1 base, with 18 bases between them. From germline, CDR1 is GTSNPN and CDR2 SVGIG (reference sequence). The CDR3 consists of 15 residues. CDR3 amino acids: CAWGGLGGHSYEQYF. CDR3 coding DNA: TGTGCCTGGGGAGGTCTGGGGGGGCATTCCTACGAGCAGTACTTC.

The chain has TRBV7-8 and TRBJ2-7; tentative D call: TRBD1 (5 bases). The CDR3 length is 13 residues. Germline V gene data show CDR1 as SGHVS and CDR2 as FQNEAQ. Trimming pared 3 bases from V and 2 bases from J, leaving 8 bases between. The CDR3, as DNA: TGTGCCAGCAGCTTGGACACCGCCTACGAGCAGTACTTC. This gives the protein CASSLDTAYEQYF. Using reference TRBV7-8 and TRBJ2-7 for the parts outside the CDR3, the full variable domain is GAGVSQSPRYKVAKRGQDVALRCDPISGHVSLFWYQQALGQGPEFLTYFQNEAQLDKSGLPSDRFFAERPEGSVSTLKIQRTQQEDSAVYLCASSLDTAYEQYFGPGTRLTVT.

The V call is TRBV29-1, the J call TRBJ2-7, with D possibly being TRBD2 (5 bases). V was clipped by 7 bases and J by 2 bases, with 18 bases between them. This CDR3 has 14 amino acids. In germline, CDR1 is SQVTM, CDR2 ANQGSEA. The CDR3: CSATTVGRAYEQYF. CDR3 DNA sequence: TGCAGCGCAACTACGGTTGGGCGGGCCTACGAGCAGTACTTC.

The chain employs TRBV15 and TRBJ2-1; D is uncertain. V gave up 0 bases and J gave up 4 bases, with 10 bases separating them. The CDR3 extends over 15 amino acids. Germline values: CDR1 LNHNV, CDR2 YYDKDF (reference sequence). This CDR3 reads CATSRESVGYNEQFF. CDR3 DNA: TGTGCCACCAGCAGAGAGTCGGTCGGGTACAATGAGCAGTTCTTC.

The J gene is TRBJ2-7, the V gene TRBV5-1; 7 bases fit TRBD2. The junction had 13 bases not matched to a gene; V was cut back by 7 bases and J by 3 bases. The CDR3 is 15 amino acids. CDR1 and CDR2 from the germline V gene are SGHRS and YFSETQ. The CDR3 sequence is CASGDDMPGGYEQYF. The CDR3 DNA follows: TGCGCCAGCGGGGACGACATGCCGGGAGGCTACGAGCAGTACTTC.

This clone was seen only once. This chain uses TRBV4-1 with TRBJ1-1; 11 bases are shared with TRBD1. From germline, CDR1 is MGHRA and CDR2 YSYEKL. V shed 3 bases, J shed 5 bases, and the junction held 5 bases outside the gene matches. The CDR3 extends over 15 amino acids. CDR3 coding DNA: TGCGCCAGCAGCCAGCGGACAGGGGGCTGGACTGAAGCTTTCTTT. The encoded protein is CASSQRTGGWTEAFF.

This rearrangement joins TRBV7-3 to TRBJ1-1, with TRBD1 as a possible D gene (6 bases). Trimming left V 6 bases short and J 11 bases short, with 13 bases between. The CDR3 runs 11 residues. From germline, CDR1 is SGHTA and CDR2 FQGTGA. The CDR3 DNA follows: TGTGCCAGCAGTCAAGGGGGGGCGGCTTTCTTT. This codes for CASSQGGAAFF.

CDR3 protein: CASSPPPGTARYEQYF. CDR3 DNA: TGTGCCAGCAGCCCCCCCCCGGGGACCGCTAGATACGAGCAGTACTTC. The chain has TRBV9 and TRBJ2-7; the D gene could be TRBD1 or TRBD2 (5 bases each). The CDR3 is 16 residues long. Trimming took off 4 bases at V and 4 bases at J, with 21 bases between the two ends. CDR1 SGDLS and CDR2 YYNGEE come from the germline V gene.

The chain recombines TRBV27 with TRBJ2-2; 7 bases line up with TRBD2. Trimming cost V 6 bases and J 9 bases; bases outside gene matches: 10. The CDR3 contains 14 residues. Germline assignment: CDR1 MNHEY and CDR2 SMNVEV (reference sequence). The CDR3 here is CASSGGTNNRELFF. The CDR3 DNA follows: TGTGCCAGCAGCGGGGGGACCAACAACCGGGAGCTGTTTTTT.

As DNA, the CDR3 is TGTGCCAGCAGTTTTGGAGGGGATAGCAATCAGCCCCAGCATTTT. Its translation is CASSFGGDSNQPQHF. V usage is TRBV28 and J usage is TRBJ1-5, with D maybe TRBD1 (5 bases). Deletions cut 3 bases from V and 0 bases from J, with 9 bases between. The CDR3 is made up of 15 amino acids. Germline V gene sequence: CDR1 MDHEN, CDR2 SYDVKM.

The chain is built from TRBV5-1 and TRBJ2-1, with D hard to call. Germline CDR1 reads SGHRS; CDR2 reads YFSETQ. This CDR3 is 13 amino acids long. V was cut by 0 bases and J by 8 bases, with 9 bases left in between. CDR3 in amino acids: CASSLAGGHEQFF. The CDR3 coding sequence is TGCGCCAGCAGCTTGGCGGGTGGTCATGAGCAGTTCTTC.